This T cell receptor (beta chain) was obtained from a study of graft-versus-host responses after intestinal transplantation. Study details: Transplantation in recipients was multivisceral, liver-intestinal, or isolated intestinal.

The data were produced by immunoSEQ multiplex PCR, yet TCRdb's version contains in-frame clones alone and is incomplete. The data contain 5,500 to 8,500 clones, roughly 29% of them singletons. This CDR3 comprises 16 residues. V lost 4 bases, J lost 1 base, and 5 bases stayed unmatched. CDR1 and CDR2 (germline): MNHEY, SVGAGI. Sample share makes this clone medium-sized. Responders (about 200,000, CFSE-labeled) met about 200,000 stimulators that were irradiated and violet-dye-labeled. The receptor was derived from a human patient who was an organ donor for intestinal transplantation. This sample comprised alloreactive CD4+ T cells from a mixed lymphocyte reaction culture, obtained before transplantation. Subset meaning: CFSE-low proliferating T cells sorted from roughly six-day pre-transplant mixed lymphocyte reaction (GvH or HvG direction). This rearrangement joins TRBV6-5 to TRBJ1-3; 9 bases align to TRBD1. The CDR3 bases are TGTGCCAGCAGTTCAGGGGGGACAGGGTCTGGAAACACCATATATTTT. Its protein product is CASSSGGTGSGNTIYF.